The 22 T cell receptor beta chains in this list originate from one sample, sequenced in a study of T cells in Graves' hyperthyroidism and ophthalmopathy. The investigators amplified TCR beta CDR3 regions from RNA transcripts. TCR CDR3 regions were first amplified by RT-PCR with HTBI primers. TCRdb re-called the multiplex PCR reads through MiXCR, storing one row per CDR3 protein. The profile shows around 300,000 distinct CDR3 sequences, around 13% of them singletons. The sequencing sample was made of blood. The receptors were gathered from a woman aged 30 to 39 with Graves' hyperthyroidism.

The CDR3 here is CASRPEGGGSSYNEQFF. The CDR3 DNA reads TGTGCCAGCAGACCCGAGGGGGGAGGCAGCTCCTACAATGAGCAGTTCTTC. V gene TRBV9 combines with J gene TRBJ2-1; D may match TRBD1 or TRBD2 (6 bases each). With 5 bases removed from V and 0 bases from J, the gap between germline ends came to 18 bases. The CDR3 has 17 residues. CDR1 and CDR2 (germline): SGDLS, YYNGEE.

The genes are TRBV7-3 and TRBJ2-2; D remains unclear. V was shortened by 7 bases and J by 3 bases, with 12 bases between the two germline ends. The CDR3 length is 14 residues. Germline V gives CDR1 SGHTA, CDR2 FQGTGA. The CDR3 sequence is CASTLGRDTGELFF. CDR3 in DNA: TGTGCCAGCACCCTCGGGCGCGACACCGGGGAGCTGTTTTTT. The full variable domain, rest sourced from reference TRBV7-3 and TRBJ2-2, is GAGVSQTPSNKVTEKGKYVELRCDPISGHTALYWYRQSLGQGPEFLIYFQGTGAADDSGLPNDRFFAVRPEGSVSTLKIQRTERGDSAVYLCASTLGRDTGELFFGEGSRLTVL.

This chain uses TRBV24-1 with TRBJ2-1, with 12 bases lining up with TRBD1. The length of the CDR3 is 15 residues. The V and J ends lost 12 bases and 7 bases, in that order; junction bases with no gene match: 12. CDR1 is KGHDR, CDR2 SFDVKD, per germline. In DNA form, the CDR3 reads TGTGCCGCTTCCGGGACAGGGGGCGTCCGGAATGAGCAGTTCTTC. Translating gives CAASGTGGVRNEQFF.

This clonotype was observed many times. The chain is built from TRBV7-2 and TRBJ2-3, with D perhaps matching TRBD2 (6 bases). Deletions cut 1 base from V and 13 bases from J, with 12 bases between. Looked up from germline, CDR1 is SGHTA and CDR2 is FQGNSA. The CDR3 is 12 residues long. Written as DNA, the CDR3 is TGTGCCAGCAGCTTAGAAGTGGAGGGGAAGTATTTT. Protein product: CASSLEVEGKYF.

CDR3 DNA: TGTGCCAGCAGTACTCAGGGGGCGGTGGAGACCCAGTACTTC. Amino acids: CASSTQGAVETQYF. This chain uses TRBV12-3 or TRBV12-4 with TRBJ2-5; TRBD1 aligns across 8 bases. This CDR3 is built from 14 residues. J was trimmed by 5 bases and V by 5 bases; bases with no gene match: 7.

The chain employs TRBV29-1 and TRBJ1-3; D is possibly TRBD1 (5 bases). Germline loops: CDR1 SQVTM, CDR2 ANQGSEA. This CDR3 has 13 amino acids. The V gene lost 6 bases and the J gene lost 2 bases, with 11 bases spanning the gap. The DNA of the CDR3 is TGCAGCGTCGGGACGGGAGCTGGAAACACCATATATTTT. Translating gives CSVGTGAGNTIYF.

The rearrangement joins TRBV28 to TRBJ1-4; no firm D call. The germline V gene encodes CDR1 MDHEN and CDR2 SYDVKM. The CDR3 has 12 amino acids. The V gene lost 4 bases and the J gene lost 7 bases, with 7 bases spanning the gap. CDR3 bases: TGTGCCAGCAGTTACCCGGCTGAAAAACTGTTTTTT. Translation: CASSYPAEKLFF.

A remark on this clonotype: A junction end diverges from the germline sequence, so it may reflect a read error. The V and J genes are TRBV28 and TRBJ2-1; D might be TRBD1 (6 bases). In germline, CDR1 is MDHEN, CDR2 SYDVKM. This CDR3 comprises 12 residues. The CDR3 nucleotides read TGTGCCAGCAGTTCATGGGACAACGAGCAGTTCTTC. Translation: CASSSWDNEQFF.

This clonotype was counted many times. J is TRBJ2-3 and V is TRBV20-1, with D perhaps matching TRBD2 (6 bases). CDR1 DFQATT and CDR2 SNEGSKA come from the germline V gene (reference sequence). V was shortened by 2 bases and J by 5 bases, with 8 bases between the two germline ends. This CDR3 contains 12 residues. The CDR3, as DNA: TGCAGTGCTAGAAAGGGAGGAGATACGCAGTATTTT. This codes for CSARKGGDTQYF.

This clonotype was detected ten times or more. This chain connects TRBV11-2 to TRBJ2-3; D ambiguous. The germline gives CDR1 SGHAT, CDR2 FQNNGV. With 4 bases removed from V and 4 bases from J, the gap between germline ends came to 9 bases. The CDR3 sequence is 13 residues long. CDR3 in amino acids: CASSSSSADTQYF. The CDR3, as DNA: TGTGCCAGCAGCTCTTCTTCGGCAGATACGCAGTATTTT.

This clonotype has ten or more counts. V and J are TRBV12-3 or TRBV12-4 and TRBJ1-4; the D is unclear. V lost 5 bases to trimming and J lost 4 bases, with 14 bases between them. The CDR3 has 15 amino acids. The CDR3 region has the DNA TGTGCCAGCAGTCTCGACGGCCCCCGTAATGAAAAACTGTTTTTT. Translation: CASSLDGPRNEKLFF.

CDR3 nucleotides: TGTGCCAGCAGTTTAGGGAGACCCCCTGCCGGCGACTCGTCTGGCTACACCTTC. It specifies CASSLGRPPAGDSSGYTF. V and J are TRBV28 and TRBJ1-2; D gene ambiguous. Germline V gene sequence: CDR1 MDHEN, CDR2 SYDVKM. V shed 2 bases and J shed 7 bases, with 26 bases lying between them. This CDR3 is built from 18 residues.

This clonotype was observed a few times. The rearrangement joins TRBV11-3 to TRBJ2-3; 15 nucleotides match TRBD2. There are 17 residues in the CDR3. Germline V gives CDR1 SGHNT, CDR2 YENEEA. Losses at the gene ends were 4 bases for V and 5 bases for J; bases not matched to a gene: 7. The DNA for the CDR3 is TGTGCCAGCAGCTCAAGTGGACTAGCGGGAGGGCGAGATACGCAGTATTTT. This gives the protein CASSSSGLAGGRDTQYF.

This clonotype was seen ten or more times. The chain joins TRBV6-1 to TRBJ2-1; TRBD2 aligns across 7 bases. This CDR3 spans 14 amino acids. The J segment lost 7 bases and the V segment lost 5 bases, leaving 8 bases of the junction unmatched. CDR1 and CDR2 from the germline V gene are MNHNS and SASEGT. The CDR3 DNA follows: TGTGCCAGCAGTTTATGGGGGGGGAAGAATGAGCAGTTCTTC. Translating gives CASSLWGGKNEQFF.

This clonotype was observed many times. J is TRBJ1-5 and V is TRBV2; TRBD1 aligns across 8 bases. V trimming: 2 bases; J trimming: 6 bases; junction bases outside the gene matches: 6. The CDR3 is 15 amino acids. CDR1 SNHLY and CDR2 FYNNEI come from the germline V gene. CDR3: CASSELQGAVQPQHF. DNA for the CDR3: TGTGCCAGCAGTGAACTTCAGGGGGCGGTTCAGCCCCAGCATTTT. The full variable domain, with the rest looked up from reference TRBV2 and TRBJ1-5, is EPEVTQTPSHQVTQMGQEVILRCVPISNHLYFYWYRQILGQKVEFLVSFYNNEISEKSEIFDDQFSVERPDGSNFTLKIRSTKLEDSAMYFCASSELQGAVQPQHFGDGTRLSIL.

With respect to this clonotype: One base away lies a much larger clone, so this may be a sequencing read error. The chain employs TRBV28 and TRBJ1-1; D possibly corresponds to TRBD1 (6 bases). From germline, CDR1 is MDHEN and CDR2 SYDVKM. CDR3 size: 14 residues. CDR3 sequence (DNA): TGTGCCGGCAGCCCCGAAATTGGACAGCCCGAAGCTTTCTTT. This codes for CAGSPEIGQPEAFF.

This clonotype was found many times. The V call is TRBV7-9, the J call TRBJ2-7, with D possibly matching TRBD1 (7 bases). Germline values: CDR1 SEHNR, CDR2 FQNEAQ (reference sequence). Trimming pared 8 bases from V and 5 bases from J, leaving 22 bases between. This CDR3 region has 15 residues. The CDR3 nucleotides read TGTGCCAGCCGTAGCGGCGGACAGGAAATCCACGAGCAGTACTTC. Translating it yields CASRSGGQEIHEQYF.

The V call is TRBV28, the J call TRBJ2-7; TRBD2 agrees at 7 bases. The V gene end was trimmed by 4 bases and the J gene end by 7 bases; junction bases not matched to a gene: 16. In germline, CDR1 is MDHEN, CDR2 SYDVKM. The CDR3 runs 16 residues. Here the CDR3 DNA reads TGTGCCAGCAGTTCCCCTCTAGCGGACCCCACCCAGGAGCAGTACTTC. Protein: CASSSPLADPTQEQYF.

This clonotype was found many times. V and J are TRBV7-2 and TRBJ2-7; 9 positions match TRBD2. Germline values: CDR1 SGHTA, CDR2 FQGNSA. V was pared by 1 base and J by 4 bases, with 8 bases of the junction left unmatched. This CDR3 region has 16 residues. The CDR3 region has the DNA TGTGCCAGCAGCTTAGTCCTAGCGGGAACATCATACGAGCAGTACTTC. Its translation: CASSLVLAGTSYEQYF.

This sequence joins TRBV28 and TRBJ2-7; D possibly corresponds to TRBD1 (5 bases). This CDR3 is built from 14 residues. Germline CDR1 reads MDHEN; CDR2 reads SYDVKM. Trimming removed 6 bases from V and 3 bases from J, with 15 bases in between. The CDR3 DNA reads as TGTGCCAGCAGGAATCAGGGAACCGTCTACGAGCAGTACTTC. Amino acids: CASRNQGTVYEQYF.

This clonotype occurred many times. V is TRBV11-1 and J is TRBJ2-3, with D possibly TRBD1 on 6 matching bases. The CDR3 has 15 amino acids. The V end was cut by 5 bases, the J end by 3 bases, with 15 bases between. Germline loops: CDR1 SGHAT, CDR2 FQDESV (reference sequence). The CDR3 DNA follows: TGTGCCAGCAGCGAACAGGGTTCTATTACAGATACGCAGTATTTT. Encoded protein: CASSEQGSITDTQYF. Combining the CDR3 with reference TRBV11-1 and TRBJ2-3 gives the whole variable domain EAEVAQSPRYKITEKSQAVAFWCDPISGHATLYWYRQILGQGPELLVQFQDESVVDDSQLPKDRFSAERLKGVDSTLKIQPAELGDSAMYLCASSEQGSITDTQYFGPGTRLTVL.

Many counts were recorded for this clonotype. The chain recombines TRBV20-1 with TRBJ1-2; D unresolved. The CDR3 covers 15 residues. V was pared by 4 bases and J by 0 bases, with 15 bases between. Germline values: CDR1 DFQATT, CDR2 SNEGSKA (reference sequence). The CDR3 DNA reads as TGCAGTGCTATCAAAAGCGGGGATACTAACTATGGCTACACCTTC. Translating gives CSAIKSGDTNYGYTF.